The sample holds many counts of the clone carrying this T cell receptor beta chain. The antigen is undetermined. Libraries of TCR beta came from quantitative 5'-RACE with molecular barcodes. TCRdb reanalysed the 5' RACE reads using MiXCR and keeps one entry per CDR3 protein. The data contain roughly 670,000 distinct CDR3 sequences, under 20% of them singletons. These data are taken from a study of CD8 T cells in ankylosing spondylitis. Study-level results: Reports say disease-linked clones showed up significantly more in matched ankylosing spondylitis synovial fluid. Disease-linked clones proved CD8+ and comparatively uncommon in peripheral blood. Typical of ankylosing spondylitis blood, it appeared, was a TCR beta motif of fewer than ten highly homologous variants.

The sequenced sample consisted of blood, either unsorted or a sorted T cell fraction (not recorded which). The sequence came from a male donor with ankylosing spondylitis.

The CDR3 region has the DNA TGTGCCAGCAGTTTCACCGGGGAGCTGTTTTTT. The encoded protein is CASSFTGELFF. J is TRBJ2-2 and V is TRBV12-3 or TRBV12-4; D is unclear. Trimming removed 3 bases at V and 4 bases at J, with 0 bases between. The CDR3 runs to 11 residues.